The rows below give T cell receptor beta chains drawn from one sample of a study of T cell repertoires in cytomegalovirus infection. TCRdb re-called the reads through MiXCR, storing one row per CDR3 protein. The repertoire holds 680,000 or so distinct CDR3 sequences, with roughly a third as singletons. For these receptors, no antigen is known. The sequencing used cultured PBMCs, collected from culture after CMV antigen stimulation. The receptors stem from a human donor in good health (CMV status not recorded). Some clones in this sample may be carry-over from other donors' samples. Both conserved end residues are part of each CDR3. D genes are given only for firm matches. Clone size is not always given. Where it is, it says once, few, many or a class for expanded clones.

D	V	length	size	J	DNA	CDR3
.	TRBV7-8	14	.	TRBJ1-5	TGTGCCAGCAGCTTAGGGGGTCAGGGTCAGCCCCAGCATTTT	CASSLGGQGQPQHF
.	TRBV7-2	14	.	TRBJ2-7	TGTGCCAGCAGCTTCAGACAGAACCCGAACGAGCAGTACTTC	CASSFRQNPNEQYF
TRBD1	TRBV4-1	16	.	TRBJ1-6	TGCGCCAGCAGCCAAGCCGGGACAGGGGGTAATTCACCCCTCCACTTT	CASSQAGTGGNSPLHF
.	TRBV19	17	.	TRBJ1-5	TGTGCCAGTAGTCTCATCCCCCAGGCTGGGATAGGCCAGCCCCAGCATTTT	CASSLIPQAGIGQPQHF
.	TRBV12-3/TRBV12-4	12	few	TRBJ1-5	TGTGCCAGCAGATTGGGGGGTCAGCCCCAGCATTTT	CASRLGGQPQHF
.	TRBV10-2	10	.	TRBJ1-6	TGCGCCAGCAGAGACACTCGCCTCCACTTT	CASRDTRLHF
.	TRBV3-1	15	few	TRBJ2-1	TGTGCCAGCAGCCAAGTCAGGAGCTCCTACAATGAGCAGTTCTTC	CASSQVRSSYNEQFF
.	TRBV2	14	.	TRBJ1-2	TGTGCCACCTACGTAACTACAGCTTCCTATGGCTACACCTTC	CATYVTTASYGYTF
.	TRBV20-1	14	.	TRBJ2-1	TGCAGTGCAAGACGAAGGAGCTCCTACAATGAGCAGTTCTTC	CSARRRSSYNEQFF
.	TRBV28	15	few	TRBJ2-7	TGTGCCAGCAAACTAAGCGAAGGGGTTTCCTACGAGCAGTACTTC	CASKLSEGVSYEQYF
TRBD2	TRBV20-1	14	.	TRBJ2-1	TGCAGTGCTACGCGGGGGGGCCGGTCCAATGAGCAGTTCTTC	CSATRGGRSNEQFF
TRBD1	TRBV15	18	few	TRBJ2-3	TGTGCCACCAGCAGGGGGACAGGGGATTATTCTAGCACAGATACGCAGTATTTT	CATSRGTGDYSSTDTQYF
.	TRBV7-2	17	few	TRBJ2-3	TGTGCCAGCAGCTTAAAGTGGGGGGGGGGCCGGGCAGATACGCAGTATTTT	CASSLKWGGGRADTQYF
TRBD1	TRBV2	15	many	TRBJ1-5	TGTGCCAGCAGAGGGACAGGGTATAGCAATCAGCCCCAGCATTTT	CASRGTGYSNQPQHF
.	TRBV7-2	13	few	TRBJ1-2	TGTGCCAGCAGCTTAGACGCGGGGGATGGCTACACCTTC	CASSLDAGDGYTF
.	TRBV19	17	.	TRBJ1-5	TGTGCCAGTAGTACGAACGCGAGGGCAAGTAGCAATCAGCCCCAGCATTTT	CASSTNARASSNQPQHF
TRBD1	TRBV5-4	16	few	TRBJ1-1	TGTGCCAGCAGCCCAGGGGTAACGGGGGACAGGACTGAAGCTTTCTTT	CASSPGVTGDRTEAFF
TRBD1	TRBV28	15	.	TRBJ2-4	TGTGCCACCGTTAAACAGGGGAGTGCGGCAAACATTCAGTACTTC	CATVKQGSAANIQYF
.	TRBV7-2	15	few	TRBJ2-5	TGTGCCAGCAGCGGTCAGGGGATTCAACGGGAGACCCAGTACTTC	CASSGQGIQRETQYF
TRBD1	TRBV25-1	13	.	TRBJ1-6	TGTGCCTCTCGGGACAGCTATAATTCACCCCTCCACTTT	CASRDSYNSPLHF
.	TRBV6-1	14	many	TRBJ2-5	TGTGCCAGCAGTGAACCTACAGGGTGGGAGACCCAGTACTTC	CASSEPTGWETQYF
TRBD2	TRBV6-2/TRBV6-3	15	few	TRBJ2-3	TGTGCCAGCAGATCCATAGCGGGAGGTCAAGATACGCAGTATTTT	CASRSIAGGQDTQYF
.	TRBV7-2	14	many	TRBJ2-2	TGTGCCAGCAGCCGGGTGGGGGGAACCGGGGAGCTGTTTTTT	CASSRVGGTGELFF
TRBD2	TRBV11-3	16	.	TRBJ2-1	TGTGCCAGCAGCTCGGGGACTAGCGGGATGTACAATGAGCAGTTCTTC	CASSSGTSGMYNEQFF
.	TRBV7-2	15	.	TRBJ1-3	TGTGCCAGCAGCCCCCGGGGGCACTCTGGAAACACCATATATTTT	CASSPRGHSGNTIYF
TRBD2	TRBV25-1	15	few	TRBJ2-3	TGTGCCAGCAGTGCTCTAGCGGAACTCACAGATACGCAGTATTTT	CASSALAELTDTQYF
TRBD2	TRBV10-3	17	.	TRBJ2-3	TGTGCCATCAGGCCGGCTAGCGGGAGTTCTAGCACAGATACGCAGTATTTT	CAIRPASGSSSTDTQYF
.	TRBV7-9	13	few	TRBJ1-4	TGTGCCAGCAGCTTCACGGTTAATGAAAAACTGTTTTTT	CASSFTVNEKLFF
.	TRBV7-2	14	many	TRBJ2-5	TGTGCCAGCAGCCCCACACGGGTCGAAGAGACCCAGTACTTC	CASSPTRVEETQYF
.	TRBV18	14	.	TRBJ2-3	TGTGCCAGCTCACCGTCGTCTGGGGAAGATACGCAGTATTTT	CASSPSSGEDTQYF
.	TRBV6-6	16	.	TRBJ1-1	TGTGCCAGCACTCATTTGAGGGGGGATAGGTACACTGAAGCTTTCTTT	CASTHLRGDRYTEAFF
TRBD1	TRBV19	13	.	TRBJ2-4	TGTGCCAGTAGCGAGGGACAGTTAAACATTCAGTACTTC	CASSEGQLNIQYF
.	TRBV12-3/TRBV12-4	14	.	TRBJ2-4	TGTGCCAGCGGGACAAGGGGTGCCAAAAACATTCAGTACTTC	CASGTRGAKNIQYF
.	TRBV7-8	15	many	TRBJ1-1	TGTGCCAGCAGCTTAGTCCAGGGGCCCTCGGCTGAAGCTTTCTTT	CASSLVQGPSAEAFF
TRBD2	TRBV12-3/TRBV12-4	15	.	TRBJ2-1	TGTGCCAGCAGTCCATCTAGCGGGAGCTACAATGAGCAGTTCTTC	CASSPSSGSYNEQFF
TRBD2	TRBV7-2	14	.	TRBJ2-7	TGTGCCAGCAGCTCAGTAGCGGGGGGCTACGAGCAGTACTTC	CASSSVAGGYEQYF
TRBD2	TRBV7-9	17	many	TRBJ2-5	TGTGCCAGCAGCACGCCCTTGACTAGCGGGGGTGTGGAGACCCAGTACTTC	CASSTPLTSGGVETQYF
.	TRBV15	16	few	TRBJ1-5	TGTGCCACCAGCAGAGACGCGGGGAGTGGTGGACAGCCCCAGCATTTT	CATSRDAGSGGQPQHF
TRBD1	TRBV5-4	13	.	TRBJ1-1	TGTGCCAGCAGCTTGGATACAGGGGGCGAGGCTTTCTTT	CASSLDTGGEAFF
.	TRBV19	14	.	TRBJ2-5	TGTGCCAGTAGTAACCACACCTCAAAAGAGACCCAGTACTTC	CASSNHTSKETQYF
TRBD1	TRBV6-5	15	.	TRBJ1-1	TGTGCCAGCAGTTACGCACCTTTAGGACAGGGTGAAGCTTTCTTT	CASSYAPLGQGEAFF
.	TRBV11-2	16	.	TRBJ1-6	TGTGCCAGCAGCCGCCTTCCCCAGGGGTTAGATTCACCCCTCCACTTT	CASSRLPQGLDSPLHF
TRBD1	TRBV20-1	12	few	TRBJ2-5	TGCAGTGCAAGGACAGGTCAAGAGACCCAGTACTTC	CSARTGQETQYF
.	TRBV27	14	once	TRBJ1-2	TGTGCCAGCGGAGATATAACAGCTAACTATGGCTACACCTTC	CASGDITANYGYTF
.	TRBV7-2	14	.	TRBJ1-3	TGTGCCAGCAGCGGCGGGTTCTCTGGAAACACCATATATTTT	CASSGGFSGNTIYF
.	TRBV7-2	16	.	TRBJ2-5	TGTGCCAGCAGCCCCAGGGGGGGAGCGGGGAGGGAGACCCAGTACTTC	CASSPRGGAGRETQYF
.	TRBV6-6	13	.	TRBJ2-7	TGTGCCTTACGCGGGTCAAACTGGGGGGAGCAGTACTTC	CALRGSNWGEQYF
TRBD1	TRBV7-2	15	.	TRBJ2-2	TGTGCCAGCAGACCTAGGGACAGGGGGGTCGTGGAGCTGTTGTTT	CASRPRDRGVVELLF
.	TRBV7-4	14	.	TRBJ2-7	TGTGCCAGCAGCTGCCACAGGCACTCCTACGAGCAGTACTTC	CASSCHRHSYEQYF
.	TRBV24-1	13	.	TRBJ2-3	TGTGCCACCGGGGAAGGGATTGAAGATACGCAGTATTTT	CATGEGIEDTQYF
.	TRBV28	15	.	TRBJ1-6	TGTGCCAGCAGAGACGAAGGTTCCTATAATTCACCCCTCCACTTT	CASRDEGSYNSPLHF
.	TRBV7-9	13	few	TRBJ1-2	TGTGCCAGCAGCCCACTGAGGGAGAGCGGCTACACCTTC	CASSPLRESGYTF
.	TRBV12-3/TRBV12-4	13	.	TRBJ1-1	TGTGCCAGCAGTTTACCCGGGACGAATGAAGCTTTCTTT	CASSLPGTNEAFF
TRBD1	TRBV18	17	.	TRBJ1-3	TGTGCCAGCTCACCGCGAACACAGGGGTCTACTGGAAACACCATATATTTT	CASSPRTQGSTGNTIYF
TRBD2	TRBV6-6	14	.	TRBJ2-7	TGTGCCAGCAGTGTGAGCGGGAGCTCCTACGAGCAGTACTTC	CASSVSGSSYEQYF
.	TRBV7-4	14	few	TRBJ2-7	TGTGCCAGCGGCAATAGTGGGGGGCTGGTCGAGCAGTACTTC	CASGNSGGLVEQYF
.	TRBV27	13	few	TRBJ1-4	TGTGCCAGCAGAACAGGCCGGCATGAAAAACTGTTTTTT	CASRTGRHEKLFF
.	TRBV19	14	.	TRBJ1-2	TGTGCCAGTAGTAGCGCCGGGACCAACTATGGCTACACCTTC	CASSSAGTNYGYTF
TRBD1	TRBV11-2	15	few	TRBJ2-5	TGTGCCAGCAGTTTTACAGGGGGCAGACAAGAGACCCAGTACTTC	CASSFTGGRQETQYF